This T cell receptor (beta chain) was sequenced during a study of T cells after yellow fever vaccination. Study-wide findings and caveats: Contaminants from the bulk population, in the form of abundant clonotypes, could be found in FACS-sorted repertoires. A minor fraction of clonotypes spanned both CD4 and CD8 compartments. Among primary-vaccination clones, most reappeared after the booster, at just under 98% for CD4 and 85% to 90% for CD8.

This clonotype was seen only a few times. The antigen remains unidentified. From the 5' RACE reads, TCRdb called clonotypes with MiXCR, one entry per CDR3 protein. The data hold hundreds of thousands of distinct CDR3 sequences, with approximately 13% observed a single time. This CDR3 is built from 14 residues. J gave up 2 bases and V 9 bases, and 6 bases lay outside the gene matches. In germline, CDR1 is SGHNT, CDR2 YENEEA. The sequences come from PBMCs, collected on the day of the yellow fever booster vaccination. The chain couples TRBV11-3 to TRBJ2-7, with 11 bases lining up with TRBD2. The sequence was obtained from a man aged 25 to 40 who received the YFV17D yellow fever vaccine. The CDR3 nucleotides are TGTGCCAGGCGTAGCGGGAGGGCCCCCTACGAGCAGTACTTC. Translated, it gives CARRSGRAPYEQYF.